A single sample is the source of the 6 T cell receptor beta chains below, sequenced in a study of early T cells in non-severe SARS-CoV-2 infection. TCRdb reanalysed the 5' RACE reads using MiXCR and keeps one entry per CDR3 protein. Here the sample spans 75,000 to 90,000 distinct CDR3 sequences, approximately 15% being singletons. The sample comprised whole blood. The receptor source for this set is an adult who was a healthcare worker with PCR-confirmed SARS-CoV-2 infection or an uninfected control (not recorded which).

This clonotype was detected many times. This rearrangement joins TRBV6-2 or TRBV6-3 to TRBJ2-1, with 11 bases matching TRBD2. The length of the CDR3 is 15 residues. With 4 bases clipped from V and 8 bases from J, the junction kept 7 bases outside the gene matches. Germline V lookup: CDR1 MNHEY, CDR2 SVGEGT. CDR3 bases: TGTGCCAGCAGTTTGCTAGCGGGAGGATACGATGAGCAGTTCTTC. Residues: CASSLLAGGYDEQFF.

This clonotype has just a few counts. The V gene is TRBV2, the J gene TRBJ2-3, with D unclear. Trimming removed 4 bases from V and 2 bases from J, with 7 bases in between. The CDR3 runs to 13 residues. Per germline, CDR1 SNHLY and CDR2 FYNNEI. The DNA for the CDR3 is TGTGCCAGCAGTGGCAGCCACACAGATACGCAGTATTTT. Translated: CASSGSHTDTQYF. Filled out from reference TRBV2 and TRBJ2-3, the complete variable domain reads EPEVTQTPSHQVTQMGQEVILRCVPISNHLYFYWYRQILGQKVEFLVSFYNNEISEKSEIFDDQFSVERPDGSNFTLKIRSTKLEDSAMYFCASSGSHTDTQYFGPGTRLTVL.

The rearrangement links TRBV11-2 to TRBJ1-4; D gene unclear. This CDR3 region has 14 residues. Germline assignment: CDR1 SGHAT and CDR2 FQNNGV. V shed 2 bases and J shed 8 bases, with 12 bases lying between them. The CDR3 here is CASSLSGPGEKLFF. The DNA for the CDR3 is TGTGCCAGCAGCTTAAGTGGGCCGGGGGAAAAACTGTTTTTT.

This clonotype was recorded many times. The CDR3 reads CASSSRGQGYEQYF. The CDR3 DNA follows: TGTGCCAGCAGTAGCCGGGGACAGGGCTACGAGCAGTACTTC. This chain links TRBV2 with TRBJ2-7; 9 bases fit TRBD1. V lost 5 bases and J lost 3; bases outside the gene matches: 5. Per germline, CDR1 SNHLY and CDR2 FYNNEI. The CDR3 is 14 residues long.

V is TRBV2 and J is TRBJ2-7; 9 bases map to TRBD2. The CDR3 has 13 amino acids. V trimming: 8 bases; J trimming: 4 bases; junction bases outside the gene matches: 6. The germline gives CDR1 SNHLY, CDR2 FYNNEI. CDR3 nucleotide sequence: TGTGCCAGCGCCAGACTAGCGGATTACGAGCAGTACTTC. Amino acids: CASARLADYEQYF.

The DNA of the CDR3 is TGTGCCAGCAGCTTGGCACAGGCGCTCACTGAAGCTTTCTTT. It yields the protein CASSLAQALTEAFF. This chain uses TRBV5-4 with TRBJ1-1; D might be TRBD1 (5 bases). CDR3 length: 14 amino acids. Germline V gene data show CDR1 as SGHNT and CDR2 as YYREEE (reference sequence). Trimming left V 0 bases short and J 4 bases short, with 10 bases between.